The next 25 T cell receptor beta chains were all read from a single sample in a study of T-cell memory formation after mild COVID-19. TCRdb processed the 5' RACE reads anew with MiXCR; each CDR3 protein has one entry. The sample lists 500,000 to 600,000 distinct CDR3 sequences; about 20% were seen once. Sample: PBMCs or a T cell subset sorted from them (not recorded which). These receptors all come from an adult woman who had mild COVID-19 (a few samples of this study predate the infection). Cell type and time point are not known.

The chain links TRBV6-2 or TRBV6-3 to TRBJ2-7; 8 bases map to TRBD2. Germline V gene lookup returns CDR1 MNHEY and CDR2 SVGEGT. This CDR3 has 14 amino acids. V was clipped by 6 bases and J by 0 bases; unmatched bases: 4. Here the CDR3 reads CASSLLAASYEQYF. DNA for the CDR3: TGTGCCAGCAGCCTACTAGCGGCCTCCTACGAGCAGTACTTC.

The CDR3 reads CASSPDSPYNEQFF. The DNA for the CDR3 is TGTGCCAGCAGCCCGGACTCACCCTACAATGAGCAGTTCTTC. The J gene is TRBJ2-1, the V gene TRBV7-9; possibly TRBD2 for D (5 bases). Trimming left V 5 bases short and J 2 bases short, with 10 bases between. The CDR3 has 14 amino acids. Germline CDR1 and CDR2: SEHNR and FQNEAQ (reference sequence).

J is TRBJ1-1 and V is TRBV9, with D uncertain. Germline loops: CDR1 SGDLS, CDR2 YYNGEE. The CDR3 totals 13 residues. V lost 3 bases, J lost 8 bases, and 14 bases lay in between. The CDR3 here is CASSGQMSTEAFF. CDR3 nucleotide sequence: TGTGCCAGCAGCGGTCAGATGAGTACGGAAGCTTTCTTT.

The chain is built from TRBV9 and TRBJ2-5; D gene ambiguous. CDR1 is SGDLS and CDR2 is YYNGEE in the germline V gene. The V gene lost 0 bases and the J gene lost 2 bases, with 8 bases spanning the gap. This CDR3 spans 14 amino acids. CDR3 DNA: TGTGCCAGCAGCGTAGGAGCCTGGCAAGAGACCCAGTACTTC. The encoded protein is CASSVGAWQETQYF.

V gene TRBV4-3 combines with J gene TRBJ2-5, with D tentatively TRBD2 (6 bases). Per germline, CDR1 LGHNA and CDR2 YSLEER. This CDR3 contains 13 residues. Trimming cost V 4 bases and J 6 bases, with 12 bases left between them. The CDR3, as DNA: TGCGCCAGCAGCCCGAAGGAGGGGCAGACCCAGTACTTC. Amino acid sequence: CASSPKEGQTQYF.

This chain links TRBV12-3 or TRBV12-4 with TRBJ2-5; the match to TRBD2 covers 9 bases. J gave up 4 bases and V 1 base, and 10 bases lay outside the gene matches. The CDR3 loop spans 17 amino acids. The CDR3 coding sequence is TGTGCCAGCAGTTTAGAGGATAGCGGGAGTGAGGGAGAGACCCAGTACTTC. Protein product: CASSLEDSGSEGETQYF.

In its sample, this clonotype was seen a few times. The chain uses TRBV9 and TRBJ2-3; 13 positions agree with TRBD2. Germline V gene data show CDR1 as SGDLS and CDR2 as YYNGEE. V gave up 0 bases and J gave up 4 bases; unmatched junction bases: 5. This CDR3 is 17 amino acids long. The DNA of the CDR3 is TGTGCCAGCAGCGTAGCCGCCGGGACTAGCGGGGCAGATACGCAGTATTTT. Protein sequence: CASSVAAGTSGADTQYF.

This chain uses TRBV3-1 with TRBJ1-4, with 9 bases fitting TRBD1. J lost 7 bases, V lost 5 bases, and 5 bases had no gene match. CDR1 LGHDT and CDR2 YNNKEL come from the germline V gene (reference sequence). CDR3 size: 14 residues. CDR3 coding DNA: TGTGCCAGCAGCTGGGGACAGGGTCGTGAAAAACTGTTTTTT. Translating gives CASSWGQGREKLFF.

V is TRBV15 and J is TRBJ2-5; no definite D call. The CDR3 loop spans 14 amino acids. From germline, CDR1 is LNHNV and CDR2 YYDKDF (reference sequence). V was trimmed by 2 bases and J by 1 base, leaving 8 bases between them. CDR3 residues: CATSRHRAQETQYF. The CDR3, as DNA: TGTGCCACCAGCAGACACAGAGCCCAAGAGACCCAGTACTTC. Full variable domain (missing parts from reference TRBV15 and TRBJ2-5): DAMVIQNPRYQVTQFGKPVTLSCSQTLNHNVMYWYQQKSSQAPKLLFHYYDKDFNNEADTPDNFQSRRPNTSFCFLDIRSPGLGDTAMYLCATSRHRAQETQYFGPGTRLLVL.

The chain combines TRBV5-1 with TRBJ2-7, with a possible D match to TRBD1 (5 bases). Germline CDR1 reads SGHRS; CDR2 reads YFSETQ. V lost 3 bases to trimming and J lost 5 bases, with 18 bases between them. The CDR3 totals 15 residues. This chain's CDR3 is CASSSGQDGWDEQYF. The DNA for the CDR3 is TGCGCCAGCAGCTCAGGACAAGACGGGTGGGACGAGCAGTACTTC. The full variable domain, rest sourced from reference TRBV5-1 and TRBJ2-7, is KAGVTQTPRYLIKTRGQQVTLSCSPISGHRSVSWYQQTPGQGLQFLFEYFSETQRNKGNFPGRFSGRQFSNSRSEMNVSTLELGDSALYLCASSSGQDGWDEQYFGPGTRLTVT.

The rearrangement uses TRBV12-3 or TRBV12-4 and TRBJ2-2; the D gene is possibly TRBD1 (6 bases). The CDR3 runs to 13 residues. The V end lost 3 bases, the J end lost 6 bases, and 8 bases lay between the germline ends. The CDR3 reads CASSFRTAGELFF. CDR3 in DNA: TGTGCCAGCAGTTTCCGGACAGCCGGGGAGCTGTTTTTT.

The chain couples TRBV20-1 to TRBJ1-1; TRBD1 agrees at 7 bases. V lost 3 bases to trimming and J lost 1 base; unmatched junction nucleotides: 5. The CDR3 covers 14 residues. Germline V CDR1 and CDR2: DFQATT, SNEGSKA (reference sequence). The CDR3 reads CSASPGQQNTEAFF. For the CDR3, the DNA is TGCAGTGCTAGCCCGGGACAGCAGAACACTGAAGCTTTCTTT.

This clonotype was observed a few times. V and J are TRBV12-3 or TRBV12-4 and TRBJ2-7; maybe TRBD1 (5 bases). Trimming cost V 3 bases and J 2 bases, with 8 bases left between them. CDR3 length equals 13 residues. CDR3 nucleotide sequence: TGTGCCAGCAGTTTGCGCAGGGCCTACGAGCAGTACTTC. It specifies CASSLRRAYEQYF.

The chain links TRBV15 to TRBJ1-2, with a possible D match to TRBD1 (5 bases). The germline V and J ends were trimmed by 0 bases and 3 bases, with 8 bases remaining between them. The CDR3 runs 14 residues. Germline V gene data show CDR1 as LNHNV and CDR2 as YYDKDF (reference sequence). The DNA of the CDR3 is TGTGCCACCAGCAGAGACAGGGCGGACTATGGCTACACCTTC. It yields the protein CATSRDRADYGYTF.

This chain connects TRBV25-1 to TRBJ2-3; the match to TRBD2 covers 8 bases. V trimming: 3 bases; J trimming: 7 bases; junction bases outside the gene matches: 18. The CDR3 runs 18 residues. Germline V gene data show CDR1 as MGHDK and CDR2 as SYGVNS. The chain's CDR3 is CASSELLPERELRHTQYF. The CDR3 DNA sequence: TGTGCCAGCAGTGAGCTTCTACCAGAGCGGGAGTTGCGTCATACGCAGTATTTT.

This clonotype was recorded a few times. The chain has TRBV10-3 and TRBJ2-7, with D possibly matching TRBD1 (6 bases). This CDR3 has 12 residues. V was pared by 5 bases and J by 5 bases, with 10 bases between. Germline CDR1 and CDR2: ENHRY and SYGVKD. The DNA for the CDR3 is TGTGCCATCAGTTTGACAGGTGACGAGCAGTACTTC. Amino acids: CAISLTGDEQYF.

The sample holds a few counts of this clonotype. V and J are TRBV12-3 or TRBV12-4 and TRBJ1-5; weak D call: TRBD1 (5 bases). V was cut by 6 bases and J by 0 bases, with 18 bases left in between. The CDR3 loop spans 17 amino acids. CDR3 loop: CASRGGATPYSNQPQHF. CDR3 DNA: TGTGCCAGCAGAGGCGGGGCCACACCTTATAGCAATCAGCCCCAGCATTTT.

The chain links TRBV6-6 to TRBJ2-5; D is perhaps TRBD1 or TRBD2 (5 bases each). Per germline, CDR1 MNHNY and CDR2 SVGAGI (reference sequence). The CDR3 loop spans 14 amino acids. V lost 1 base and J lost 5, with 11 bases in between. CDR3 coding DNA: TGTGCCAGCAGTTACTTGGGACGGAGGGAGACCCAGTACTTC. Translation: CASSYLGRRETQYF.

This clonotype was found a few times. The chain couples TRBV27 to TRBJ1-5; D is ambiguous. Trimming left V 0 bases short and J 5 bases short, with 5 bases between. Germline V CDR1 and CDR2: MNHEY, SMNVEV (reference sequence). The CDR3 loop spans 13 amino acids. CDR3 protein: CASSLSRDQPQHF. The CDR3 DNA sequence: TGTGCCAGCAGTTTATCGAGGGATCAGCCCCAGCATTTT.

The V gene is TRBV20-1, the J gene TRBJ1-3; maybe TRBD1 (6 bases). Germline assignment: CDR1 DFQATT and CDR2 SNEGSKA (reference sequence). Trimming stripped 0 bases from V and 0 bases from J, with 15 bases between. The CDR3 totals 17 residues. The CDR3 DNA reads TGCAGTGCTAGAGATCCTGGGGGGCTGAGCTCTGGAAACACCATATATTTT. This sequence encodes CSARDPGGLSSGNTIYF.

The gene calls are TRBV29-1 and TRBJ2-1; D might be TRBD2 (6 bases). This CDR3 region has 12 residues. Germline CDR1 and CDR2: SQVTM and ANQGSEA. V lost 3 bases to trimming and J lost 6 bases, with 9 bases between them. CDR3 loop: CSVDAGFNEQFF. CDR3 coding DNA: TGCAGCGTTGACGCGGGGTTCAATGAGCAGTTCTTC.

This clonotype was seen a few times. The chain uses TRBV13 and TRBJ1-4; D is possibly TRBD1 (5 bases). Germline V lookup: CDR1 PRHDT, CDR2 FYEKMQ (reference sequence). There are 14 residues in the CDR3. V lost 3 bases and J lost 0, with 5 bases in between. The CDR3 protein is CASSLTATNEKLFF. CDR3 nucleotide sequence: TGTGCCAGCAGCTTGACAGCAACTAATGAAAAACTGTTTTTT.

This clonotype occurred a few times. The gene calls are TRBV12-3 or TRBV12-4 and TRBJ1-1, with D hard to call. V dropped 2 bases and J dropped 1 base, with 8 bases sitting between them. This CDR3 region has 14 residues. The CDR3 bases are TGTGCCAGCAGTTTAAGTAGACGGAACACTGAAGCTTTCTTT. Its protein is CASSLSRRNTEAFF.

The chain joins TRBV5-1 to TRBJ2-2; 11 nucleotides match TRBD1. Germline CDR1 is SGHRS and CDR2 is YFSETQ. The CDR3 contains 17 residues. V lost 0 bases to trimming and J lost 3 bases; unmatched junction nucleotides: 4. This CDR3 reads CASSLGLGQGDTGELFF. In DNA form, the CDR3 reads TGCGCCAGCAGCTTGGGACTGGGACAGGGGGACACCGGGGAGCTGTTTTTT. Full variable domain (remainder filled in from reference TRBV5-1 and TRBJ2-2): KAGVTQTPRYLIKTRGQQVTLSCSPISGHRSVSWYQQTPGQGLQFLFEYFSETQRNKGNFPGRFSGRQFSNSRSEMNVSTLELGDSALYLCASSLGLGQGDTGELFFGEGSRLTVL.

This chain uses TRBV10-3 with TRBJ2-7; no reliable D call. The CDR3 runs 15 residues. Germline assignment: CDR1 ENHRY and CDR2 SYGVKD. V was cut by 3 bases and J by 1 base, with 13 bases left in between. The CDR3 region is CAISDPAASSYEQYF. CDR3 DNA: TGTGCCATCAGTGATCCGGCCGCCAGTTCCTACGAGCAGTACTTC.